The clone carrying this TCR beta chain came up many times. V lost 7 bases to trimming and J lost 1 base, with 13 bases between them. The CDR3 runs 14 residues. In germline, CDR1 is MNHEY, CDR2 SMNVEV (reference sequence). Over 18 months, lack of ophthalmopathy progression marked Graves' hyperthyroidism as stable. The study enrolled patients aged 18 to 65 with newly diagnosed hyperthyroidism of under 2 months' duration. Patients were excluded because of uncontrolled infection, other autoimmune disease, pregnancy or lactation. Used for diagnoses were clinical symptoms, serum thyroxine and TRAb, thyroid ultrasound and orbital computed tomography. Template material for amplifying TCR beta CDR3 regions consisted of RNA transcripts. First-round RT-PCR of the TCR CDR3 relied on the HTBI primer set. One entry per CDR3 protein results from TCRdb running MiXCR on the multiplex PCR reads. This table has 80,000 to 100,000 distinct CDR3 sequences, about 37% appearing once.

This sample is part of a study of T cells in Graves' hyperthyroidism and ophthalmopathy. The TCR was taken from a woman between 25 and 40 years old with Graves' hyperthyroidism. The material sequenced was peripheral blood or thyroid tissue (not recorded which). This chain joins TRBV27 and TRBJ2-5; D not certain. The CDR3 loop is CASKLVETQETQYF. CDR3 nucleotide sequence: TGTGCCAGCAAGCTAGTCGAAACCCAAGAGACCCAGTACTTC.